This is a list of T cell receptor beta chains from one sample in a study of response to subunit inactivated influenza vaccine. TCRdb fed the RT-PCR reads into MiXCR, producing one record per CDR3 protein. The table has around 750,000 distinct CDR3 sequences, about 20% seen once. Sequences were derived from PBMCs from blood, sampled roughly 5 days after vaccination. The receptors come from a man between 50 and 59 years old who received an inactivated influenza vaccine. CDR3s include the opening cysteine and the closing phenylalanine or tryptophan. Each record gives: clone size, V gene, J gene, D gene, CDR3 DNA, CDR3 protein. D genes are given only for firm matches. Clone size is stated in some rows and not others, as once, few, many or a class when expanded.

-	TRBV14	TRBJ2-3	-	TGTGCCAGCAGCGCGGGACTCACAGATACGCAGTATTTT	CASSAGLTDTQYF
few	TRBV15	TRBJ2-7	-	TGTGCCACCAGCAGGGAATGGACAGACGAGCAGTACTTC	CATSREWTDEQYF
few	TRBV6-1	TRBJ1-2	-	TGTGCCTACCGGGCAGGGAGGCCCACTAACTATGGCTACACCTTC	CAYRAGRPTNYGYTF
once	TRBV7-9	TRBJ2-1	-	TGTGCCAGCAGCTTAAAGAGGGGGACGGAGGGTCATGAGCAGTTCTTC	CASSLKRGTEGHEQFF
-	TRBV6-1	TRBJ1-5	-	TGTGCCAGCGCCGGGGCAGACAATCAGCCCCAGCATTTT	CASAGADNQPQHF
-	TRBV20-1	TRBJ2-1	-	TGCAGTGCTAGCCCTAGCCCCACAAGATACAATGAGCAGTTCTTC	CSASPSPTRYNEQFF
-	TRBV20-1	TRBJ2-7	-	TGCAGTGCTAGAGATCTGGATCTAGTCACCTACGAGCAGTACTTC	CSARDLDLVTYEQYF
-	TRBV6-1	TRBJ2-3	-	TGTGCCAGCAGACGTATACCTGCCGGGAGCACAGATACGCAGTATTTT	CASRRIPAGSTDTQYF
-	TRBV6-4	TRBJ2-5	-	TGTGCCAGCAATGTCGGACAGACTAACCAAGAGACCCAGTACTTC	CASNVGQTNQETQYF
few	TRBV3-1	TRBJ1-6	-	TGTGCCAGCAGCCAAGGGACAATCGGTTCACCCCTCCACTTT	CASSQGTIGSPLHF
few	TRBV20-1	TRBJ2-3	TRBD2	TGCAGTGCCGGATTGACTAGCGGGAGGCCCTACGATACGCAGTATTTT	CSAGLTSGRPYDTQYF
few	TRBV28	TRBJ2-1	TRBD2	TGTGCCAGCAGTCTTCCCGGGACTAGCAGATACAATGAGCAGTTCTTC	CASSLPGTSRYNEQFF
few	TRBV27	TRBJ2-7	-	TGTGCCAGCAGTTTTGGCGACAACTACGAGCAGTACTTC	CASSFGDNYEQYF
-	TRBV20-1	TRBJ2-1	-	TGCAGTGCCCGGCCGGGGTTTTTCAACAATGAGCAGTTCTTC	CSARPGFFNNEQFF
few	TRBV10-2	TRBJ2-7	TRBD1	TGCGCCACCGGACAGGGGACGAGACTAGCCTACGAGCAGTACTTC	CATGQGTRLAYEQYF
-	TRBV27	TRBJ2-1	TRBD2	TGTGCCAGCAGTTTTCTCGGCGGGAGAGACCACAATGAGCAGTTCTTC	CASSFLGGRDHNEQFF
many	TRBV12-3/TRBV12-4	TRBJ2-3	-	TGTGCCAGCAGCCTGGATTCTACTAGCACAGATACGCAGTATTTT	CASSLDSTSTDTQYF
-	TRBV12-3/TRBV12-4	TRBJ2-7	TRBD1	TGTGCCAGCAGCCCCGGGACAGGGCACGAGCAGTACTTC	CASSPGTGHEQYF
-	TRBV7-9	TRBJ2-7	TRBD2	TGTGCCAGCAGCTCCGACTTAGCGGGACGGTACTTC	CASSSDLAGRYF
-	TRBV11-2	TRBJ2-7	-	TGTGCCAGCAGCTTAGGGACTCCGGGGCTTGTAGAGCAGTACTTC	CASSLGTPGLVEQYF
few	TRBV29-1	TRBJ2-7	TRBD2	TGCAGCGCCGGGGAGGGAATCTACGAGCAGTACTTC	CSAGEGIYEQYF
few	TRBV20-1	TRBJ2-7	-	TGCAGTGCAATCACAACCCGGGACCTAGCCAGCGAGCAGTACTTC	CSAITTRDLASEQYF
-	TRBV7-8	TRBJ2-7	TRBD2	TGTGCCAGCAGCCCCCAGCGGGGGCTCTCCTACGAGCAGTACTTC	CASSPQRGLSYEQYF
-	TRBV24-1	TRBJ2-6	-	TGTGCCACCAGTGATTCACGCCACTCTGGGGCCAACGTCCTGACTTTC	CATSDSRHSGANVLTF
once	TRBV20-1	TRBJ2-5	TRBD2	TGCAGTGCTAGTTGGACTCCCGGGAGGCGGGAGACCCAGTACTTC	CSASWTPGRRETQYF
-	TRBV4-1	TRBJ1-1	-	TGCGCCAGCAGCCAAGCTATAGGACACGAGAACACTGAAGCTTTCTTT	CASSQAIGHENTEAFF
-	TRBV6-5	TRBJ2-5	TRBD1	TGTGCCAGCAGTTACTCGTGGACAGGGCAAGAGACCCAGTACTTC	CASSYSWTGQETQYF
-	TRBV20-1	TRBJ1-1	-	TGCAGTGCTAGACCTTCACTGAACACTGAAGCTTTCTTT	CSARPSLNTEAFF
once	TRBV20-1	TRBJ2-2	-	TGCAGTGCTAGAGATCGTATCTACACCGGGAAGCTGTTTTTT	CSARDRIYTGKLFF
-	TRBV18	TRBJ1-1	-	TGTGCCAGCTCACCACGAAGGGGTGGTTTTCTGAACACTGAAGCTTTCTTT	CASSPRRGGFLNTEAFF
-	TRBV9	TRBJ2-7	-	TGTGCCAGCAGCGTAGAGGCAGGGAGCTCCTACGAGCAGTACTTC	CASSVEAGSSYEQYF
-	TRBV5-1	TRBJ1-3	TRBD1	TGCGCCAGCAGCACCGGACAGGGGGGCTCTGGAAACACCATATATTTT	CASSTGQGGSGNTIYF
-	TRBV7-2	TRBJ2-3	TRBD2	TGTGCCAGCAGTTCACGGACTAGCGGTTCCTCCACAGATACGCAGTATTTT	CASSSRTSGSSTDTQYF
few	TRBV9	TRBJ2-3	TRBD2	TGTGCCAGCAGCCCTCGACTAGCGGGAGTCACAGATACGCAGTATTTT	CASSPRLAGVTDTQYF
many	TRBV10-3	TRBJ2-7	TRBD2	TGTGCCATCAGTGAGATCCCCCTAGCGGGGGCGATGAACTCCTACGAGCAGTACTTC	CAISEIPLAGAMNSYEQYF
-	TRBV10-3	TRBJ2-2	-	TGTGCCATCAGTGAGGCAGGGACCGGGGAGCTGTTTTTT	CAISEAGTGELFF
-	TRBV11-2	TRBJ2-2	-	TGTGCCAGCAGCCGACTTCGAGGGAACACCGGGGAGCTGTTTTTT	CASSRLRGNTGELFF
few	TRBV20-1	TRBJ1-1	-	TGCAGTGCCAAGGCGGGGGTTGCCCTATTGAACGCTGAAGCTTTCTTT	CSAKAGVALLNAEAFF